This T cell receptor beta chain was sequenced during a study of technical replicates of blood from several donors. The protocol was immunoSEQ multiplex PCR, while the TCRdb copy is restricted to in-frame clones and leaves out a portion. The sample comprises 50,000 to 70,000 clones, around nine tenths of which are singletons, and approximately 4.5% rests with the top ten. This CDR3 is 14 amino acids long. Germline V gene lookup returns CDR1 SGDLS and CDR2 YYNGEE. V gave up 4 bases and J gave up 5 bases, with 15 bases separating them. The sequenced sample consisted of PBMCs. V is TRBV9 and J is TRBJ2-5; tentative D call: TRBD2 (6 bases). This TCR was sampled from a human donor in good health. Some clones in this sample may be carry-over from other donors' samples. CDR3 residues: CASSSPGLGETQYF. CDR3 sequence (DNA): TGTGCCAGCAGCTCCCCGGGACTTGGGGAGACCCAGTACTTC.